Included here is one TCR beta chain sequence, with context. It has no known antigen specificity. No base qualities exist here, and no much larger clone lies one base off it. What the time point label conveys for this sample: about 28 days (+/-7) after the second vaccine dose. The treatment or condition label, read with the paper, signifies: meningococcal conjugate vaccine given as trial control. The vaccinee samples were drawn from two UK trials, COV001 and COV002, one of which was a single-blind randomized controlled phase 2/3 trial testing AZD1222 (ChAdOx1 nCoV-19) in healthy adults. For TCRbeta chain sequencing, PBMC samples from trial participants were taken at day 0 and at day 28 after the second dose. The CDR3 regions of human TCRbeta chains were analyzed by immunosequencing. The original pipeline was this. TCRs in the repertoires were compared against a reference library of SARS-CoV-2-specific TCRs that had been generated with the MIRA antigen-specificity platform. Breadth was defined as the fraction of unique TCRs that were SARS-CoV-2-associated, and depth was defined as the fraction of total T cells that were SARS-CoV-2-associated. Using the MIRA data, each spike-specific TCR was assigned both to the spike region to which the TCR was reactive and to a CD4 or CD8 class. Log10-transformed breadth and depth values were compared by one-way ANOVA with Sidak's multiple comparisons tests. Not all clones reach the TCRdb copy of this immuneACCESS table, which keeps in-frame sequences only. Checked studies attribute under half of the gap to unresolved V genes and leave the rest unexplained. The DNA gave D and trimming, while V, J and clone size come from that table. The table for this sample lists roughly 200,000 clones; roughly 94% of them were counted only once. Of the sample, about 1.5% is held by the ten largest clones.

The source of the sample is a study of T cell responses to AZD1222 COVID-19 vaccine (dated by TCRdb to the early 2020s). Broadly, across the study: A total of 233 trial participants underwent TCR sequencing, of whom 207 had received two doses of AZD1222 and some 25 had received two doses of the MenACWY control vaccine. Trial participants were enrolled into age subgroups of 18-55, 56-69 and 70-plus years, which contained about 150, 27 and 61 TCR-sequenced participants, respectively.

Points the paper makes about the study in general: Reportedly, close to half of the unique spike-specific TCRs recognized epitopes lying outside the regions that are mutated in the B.1.351 and B.1.1.7 variants. The vaccine-associated CD4 TCRs covered the entire spike protein, and the dominant responses fell in regions 160-218 and 743-854. Because no day 14 peak-response samples were available, the repertoires could be characterized only after the peak T cell response. Spike-specific TCR breadth and depth rose significantly after two AZD1222 doses compared with day 0 and with MenACWY recipients. The 56-69-year group was small, and its depth increase did not reach significance, likely because of low power. Conclusions about previously exposed vaccinees are limited because only 6 or 7 AZD1222 recipients were SARS-CoV-2 seropositive at baseline. Most participants were white British and females outnumbered males, and the authors suggested that clonal diversity may have been underestimated.

Trimming takes 5 bases off V and 6 bases off J; junction bases not matched to a gene: 8. Based on the germline V gene (reference sequence), the CDR1 and CDR2 sequences are LNHDA and SQIVND. Inclusive of the bounding cysteine and phenylalanine, the CDR3 is 14 residues long. The retained sequence is limited to the CDR3, 42 bases, with the frame set at the first base. This sequence uses TRBV19 and TRBJ2-7, and 9 junction bases match TRBD1. This sequence was found in an adult who received the MenACWY meningococcal vaccine as a control. This specimen was peripheral blood, taken 28 days after the second dose of the MenACWY control vaccine. The sequenced DNA: TGTGCCAGTAGTGGACAGGGGAGGCCTCGCGAGCAGTACTTC. Its product reads: CASSGQGRPREQYF. The CDR3, completed at both ends by the reference TRBV19 and TRBJ2-7 genes, gives the full variable domain DGGITQSPKYLFRKEGQNVTLSCEQNLNHDAMYWYRQDPGQGLRLIYYSQIVNDFQKGDIAEGYSVSREKKESFPLTVTSAQKNPTAFYLCASSGQGRPREQYFGPGTRLTVT.